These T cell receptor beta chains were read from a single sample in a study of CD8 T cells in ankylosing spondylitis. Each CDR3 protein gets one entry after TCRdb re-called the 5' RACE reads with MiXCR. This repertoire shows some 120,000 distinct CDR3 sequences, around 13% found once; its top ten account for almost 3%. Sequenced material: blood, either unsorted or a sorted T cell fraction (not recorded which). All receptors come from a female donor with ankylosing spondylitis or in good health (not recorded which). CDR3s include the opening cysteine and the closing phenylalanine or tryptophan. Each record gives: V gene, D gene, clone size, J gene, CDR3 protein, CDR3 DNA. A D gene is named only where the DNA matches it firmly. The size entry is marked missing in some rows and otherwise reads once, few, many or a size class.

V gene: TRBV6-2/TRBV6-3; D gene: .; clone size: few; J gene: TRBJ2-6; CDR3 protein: CASSFSLRSSGANVLTF; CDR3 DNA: TGTGCCAGCAGCTTTTCACTACGAAGCTCTGGGGCCAACGTCCTGACTTTC
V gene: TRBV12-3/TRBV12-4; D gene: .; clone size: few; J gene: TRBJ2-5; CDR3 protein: CASSLHSEETQYF; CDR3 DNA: TGTGCCAGCAGTTTACACTCAGAGGAGACCCAGTACTTC
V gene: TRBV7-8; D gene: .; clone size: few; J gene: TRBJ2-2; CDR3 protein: CASSPTGSNTGELFF; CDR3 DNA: TGTGCCAGCAGCCCAACAGGGTCGAACACCGGGGAGCTGTTTTTT
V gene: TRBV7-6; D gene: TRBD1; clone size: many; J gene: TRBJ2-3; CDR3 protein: CASSPQGAEDTQYF; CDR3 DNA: TGTGCCAGCAGCCCACAGGGGGCGGAAGATACGCAGTATTTT
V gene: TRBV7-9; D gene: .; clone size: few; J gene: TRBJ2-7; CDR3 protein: CASSYRDYEQYF; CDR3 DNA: TGTGCCAGCAGCTACCGGGACTACGAGCAGTACTTC
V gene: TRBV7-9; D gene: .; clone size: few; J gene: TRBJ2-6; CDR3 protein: CASSFERSGANVLTF; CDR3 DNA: TGTGCCAGCAGCTTTGAAAGGTCTGGGGCCAACGTCCTGACTTTC
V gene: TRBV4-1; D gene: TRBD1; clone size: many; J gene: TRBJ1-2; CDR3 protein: CASSLFGDSPSAIDGYTF; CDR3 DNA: TGCGCCAGCAGCCTATTCGGGGACAGCCCAAGTGCTATTGATGGCTACACCTTC
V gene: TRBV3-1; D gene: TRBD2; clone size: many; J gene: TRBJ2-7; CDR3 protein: CASSYGTMDYEQYF; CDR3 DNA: TGTGCCAGCAGCTACGGGACTATGGACTACGAGCAGTACTTC
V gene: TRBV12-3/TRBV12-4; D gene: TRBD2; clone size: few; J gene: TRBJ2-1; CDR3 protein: CASRYGRVAYNEQFF; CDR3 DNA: TGTGCCAGCAGATATGGGAGGGTGGCCTACAATGAGCAGTTCTTC
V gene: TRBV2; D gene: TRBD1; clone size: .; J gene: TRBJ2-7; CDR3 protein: CASSEGTGSYEQYF; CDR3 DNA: TGTGCCAGCAGTGAAGGGACAGGCTCCTACGAGCAGTACTTC
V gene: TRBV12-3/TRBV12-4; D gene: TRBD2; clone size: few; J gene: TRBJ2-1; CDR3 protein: CASSLSGGAFSEQFF; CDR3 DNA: TGTGCCAGCAGTTTGAGCGGGGGGGCCTTCTCTGAGCAGTTCTTC
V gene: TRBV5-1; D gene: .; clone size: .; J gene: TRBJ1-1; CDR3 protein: CASSSGDFREAFF; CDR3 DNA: TGCGCCAGCAGCTCCGGAGACTTTAGGGAAGCTTTCTTT
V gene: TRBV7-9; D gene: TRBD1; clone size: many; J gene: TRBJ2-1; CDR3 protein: CASSLPQGAEQFF; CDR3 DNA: TGTGCCAGCAGCTTACCCCAGGGGGCTGAGCAGTTCTTC
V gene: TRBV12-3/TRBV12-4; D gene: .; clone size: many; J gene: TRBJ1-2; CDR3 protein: CASSFSGRAYGYTF; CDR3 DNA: TGTGCCAGCAGTTTTTCGGGAAGGGCCTATGGCTACACCTTC
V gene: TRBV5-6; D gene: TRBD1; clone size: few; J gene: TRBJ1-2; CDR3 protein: CASSWVPGTGDSYTF; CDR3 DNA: TGTGCCAGCAGCTGGGTCCCCGGGACAGGGGACAGCTACACCTTC
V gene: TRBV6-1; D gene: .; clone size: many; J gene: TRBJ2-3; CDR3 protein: CASSEKGGATQYF; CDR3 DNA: TGTGCCAGCAGTGAAAAGGGCGGGGCTACGCAGTATTTT
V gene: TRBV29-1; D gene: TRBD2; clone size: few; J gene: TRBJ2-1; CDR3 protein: CSVVAGVHEQFF; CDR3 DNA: TGCAGCGTTGTTGCGGGAGTTCATGAGCAGTTCTTC
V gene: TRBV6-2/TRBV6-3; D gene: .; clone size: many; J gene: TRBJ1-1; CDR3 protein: CASSYHAGAVNTEAFF; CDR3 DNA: TGTGCCAGCAGTTACCACGCAGGAGCGGTGAACACTGAAGCTTTCTTT
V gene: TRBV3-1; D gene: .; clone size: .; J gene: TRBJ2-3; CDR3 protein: CASSQLRITDTQYF; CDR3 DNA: TGTGCCAGCAGCCAACTACGGATCACAGATACGCAGTATTTT
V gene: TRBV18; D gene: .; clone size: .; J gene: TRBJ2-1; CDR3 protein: CASSPSWGGINEQFF; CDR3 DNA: TGTGCCAGCTCACCAAGTTGGGGGGGCATCAATGAGCAGTTCTTC
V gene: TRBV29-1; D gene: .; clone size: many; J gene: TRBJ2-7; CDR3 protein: CSVRDSYEQYF; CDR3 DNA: TGCAGCGTGCGGGACAGCTACGAGCAGTACTTC
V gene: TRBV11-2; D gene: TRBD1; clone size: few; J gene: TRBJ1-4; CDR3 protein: CASSGDRSYEKLFF; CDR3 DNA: TGTGCCAGCAGCGGGGACAGATCTTATGAAAAACTGTTTTTT
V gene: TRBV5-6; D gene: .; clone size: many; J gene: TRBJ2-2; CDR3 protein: CASSFTGFTTGELFF; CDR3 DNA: TGTGCCAGCAGCTTTACAGGGTTTACCACCGGGGAGCTGTTTTTT
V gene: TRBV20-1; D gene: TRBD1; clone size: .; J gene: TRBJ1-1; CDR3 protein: CSARDPGQGATEAFF; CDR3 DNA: TGCAGTGCTAGAGATCCCGGACAGGGGGCAACTGAAGCTTTCTTT
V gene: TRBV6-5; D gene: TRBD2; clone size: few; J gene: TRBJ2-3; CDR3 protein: CASSSLAGGSTDTQYF; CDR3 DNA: TGTGCCAGCAGTTCACTAGCGGGGGGGAGCACAGATACGCAGTATTTT
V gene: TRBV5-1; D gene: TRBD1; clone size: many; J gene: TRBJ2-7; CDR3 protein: CASSATGDGYEQYF; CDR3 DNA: TGCGCCAGCAGCGCAACAGGGGACGGCTACGAGCAGTACTTC
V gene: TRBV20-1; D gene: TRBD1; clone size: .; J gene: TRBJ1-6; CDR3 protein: CSVRGRGRDSPLHF; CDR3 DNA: TGCAGTGTTAGGGGCAGGGGGCGAGATTCACCCCTCCACTTT
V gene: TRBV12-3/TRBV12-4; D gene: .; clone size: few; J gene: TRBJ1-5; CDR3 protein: CASSPRGGDSNQPQHF; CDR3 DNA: TGTGCCAGCAGCCCCCGGGGGGGGGATAGCAATCAGCCCCAGCATTTT
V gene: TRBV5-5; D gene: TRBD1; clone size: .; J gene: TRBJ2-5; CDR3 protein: CASSLQGGMGKTQYF; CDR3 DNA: TGTGCCAGCAGCTTACAGGGGGGAATGGGAAAGACCCAGTACTTC
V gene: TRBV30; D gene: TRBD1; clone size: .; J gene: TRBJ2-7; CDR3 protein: CAYKWGTGVYEQYF; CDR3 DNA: TGTGCCTACAAGTGGGGGACAGGGGTATACGAGCAGTACTTC
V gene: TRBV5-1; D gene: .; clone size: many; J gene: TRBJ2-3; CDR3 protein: CASSLGIDTQYF; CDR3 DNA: TGCGCCAGCAGCTTGGGGATAGATACGCAGTATTTT
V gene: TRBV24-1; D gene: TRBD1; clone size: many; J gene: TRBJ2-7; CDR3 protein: CATSGQGEREQYF; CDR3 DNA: TGTGCCACCAGTGGGCAGGGGGAGCGGGAGCAGTACTTC
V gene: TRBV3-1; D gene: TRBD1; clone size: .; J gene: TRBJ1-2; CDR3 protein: CASSQDTQGAGGYTF; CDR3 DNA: TGTGCCAGCAGCCAAGACACCCAGGGGGCAGGCGGCTACACCTTC
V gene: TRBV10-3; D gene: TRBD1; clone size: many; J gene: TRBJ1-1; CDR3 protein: CAITPGQGAGNTEAFF; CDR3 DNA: TGTGCCATCACCCCGGGACAGGGGGCCGGGAACACTGAAGCTTTCTTT
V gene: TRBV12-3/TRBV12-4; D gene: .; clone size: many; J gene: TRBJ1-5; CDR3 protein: CASSQIPGSQPQHF; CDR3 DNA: TGTGCCAGCAGTCAAATCCCAGGTAGCCAGCCCCAGCATTTT
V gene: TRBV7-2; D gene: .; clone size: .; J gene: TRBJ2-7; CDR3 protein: CASSPPQGYEQYF; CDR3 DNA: TGTGCCAGCAGCCCACCACAGGGTTACGAGCAGTACTTC
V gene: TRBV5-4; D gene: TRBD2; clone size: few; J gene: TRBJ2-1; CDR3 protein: CASSLDLAGGLSSYNEQFF; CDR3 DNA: TGTGCCAGCAGCTTGGACCTAGCGGGGGGACTCAGCTCCTACAATGAGCAGTTCTTC
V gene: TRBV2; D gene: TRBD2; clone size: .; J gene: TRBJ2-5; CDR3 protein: CASREGLAGQETQYF; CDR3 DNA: TGTGCCAGCAGAGAGGGACTAGCGGGACAAGAGACCCAGTACTTC
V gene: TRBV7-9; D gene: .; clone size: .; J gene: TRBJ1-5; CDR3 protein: CASSLAAGPGQPQHF; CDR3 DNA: TGTGCCAGCAGCTTAGCGGCAGGCCCTGGGCAGCCCCAGCATTTT
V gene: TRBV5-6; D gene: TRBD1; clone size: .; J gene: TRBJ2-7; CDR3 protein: CASRGDSYEQYF; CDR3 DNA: TGTGCCAGCAGAGGGGACAGCTACGAGCAGTACTTC
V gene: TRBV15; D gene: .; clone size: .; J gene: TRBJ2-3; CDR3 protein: CATSRDNGMDTQYF; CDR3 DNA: TGTGCCACCAGCAGAGATAATGGCATGGATACGCAGTATTTT
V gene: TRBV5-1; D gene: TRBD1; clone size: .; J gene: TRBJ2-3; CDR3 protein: CASSLAPGQGADTQYF; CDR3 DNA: TGCGCCAGCAGCTTGGCTCCCGGACAGGGGGCAGATACGCAGTATTTT
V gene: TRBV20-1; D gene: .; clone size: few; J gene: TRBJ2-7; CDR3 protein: CSARDYPEPSYEQYF; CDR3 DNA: TGCAGTGCTAGAGATTACCCCGAGCCCTCCTACGAGCAGTACTTC
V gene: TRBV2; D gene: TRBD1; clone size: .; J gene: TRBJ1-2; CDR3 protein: CASCLKSGQGRLSRGYTF; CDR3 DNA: TGTGCCAGCTGCCTAAAATCGGGACAGGGAAGATTGTCTCGTGGCTACACCTTC
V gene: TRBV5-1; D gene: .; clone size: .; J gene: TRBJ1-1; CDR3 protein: CASSLTQGNTEAFF; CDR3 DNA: TGCGCCAGCAGCTTGACCCAGGGGAACACTGAAGCTTTCTTT
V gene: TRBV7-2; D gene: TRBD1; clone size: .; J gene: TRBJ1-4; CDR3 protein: CASSLGGQGAREKLFF; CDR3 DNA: TGTGCCAGCAGCTTAGGGGGACAGGGGGCGCGGGAAAAACTGTTTTTT
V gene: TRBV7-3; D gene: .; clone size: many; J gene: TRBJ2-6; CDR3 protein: CASSLATGPVMTF; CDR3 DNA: TGTGCCAGCAGCTTAGCGACAGGTCCAGTGATGACTTTC
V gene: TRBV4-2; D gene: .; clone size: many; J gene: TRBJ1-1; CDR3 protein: CASCLGPWNTEAFF; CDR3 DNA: TGTGCCAGCTGCCTCGGTCCCTGGAACACTGAAGCTTTCTTT
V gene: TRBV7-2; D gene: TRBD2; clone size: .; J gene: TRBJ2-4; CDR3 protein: CASSLVLAGGSKNSQYF; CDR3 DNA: TGTGCCAGCAGCCTCGTACTAGCGGGAGGTTCAAAAAACAGTCAGTACTTC
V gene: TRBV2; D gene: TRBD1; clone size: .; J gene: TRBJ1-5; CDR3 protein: CASTGQGGNQPQHF; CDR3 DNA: TGTGCCAGCACCGGACAGGGAGGCAATCAGCCCCAGCATTTT
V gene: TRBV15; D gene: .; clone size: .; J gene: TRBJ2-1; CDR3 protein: CATSRRTGNPSRSYNEQFF; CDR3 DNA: TGTGCCACCAGCAGACGTACAGGGAACCCGTCCCGCTCCTACAATGAGCAGTTCTTC
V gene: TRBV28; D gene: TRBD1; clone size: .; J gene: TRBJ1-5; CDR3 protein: CASSQISGGAEQPQHF; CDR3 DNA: TGTGCCAGCAGTCAAATCTCAGGGGGCGCCGAACAGCCCCAGCATTTT
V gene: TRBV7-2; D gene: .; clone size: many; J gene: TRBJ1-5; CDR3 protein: CASAGQSNQPQHF; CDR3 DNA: TGTGCCAGCGCAGGGCAGAGCAATCAGCCCCAGCATTTT
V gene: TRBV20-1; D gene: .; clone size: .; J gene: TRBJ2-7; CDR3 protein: CSARINGRYEQYF; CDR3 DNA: TGCAGTGCTAGAATCAATGGGAGGTACGAGCAGTACTTC
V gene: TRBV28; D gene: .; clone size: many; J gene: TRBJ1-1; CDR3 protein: CATMDRNTEAFF; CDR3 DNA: TGTGCCACCATGGACAGAAACACTGAAGCTTTCTTT
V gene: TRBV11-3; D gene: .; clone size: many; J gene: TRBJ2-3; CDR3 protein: CASSLEITDTQYF; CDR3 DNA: TGTGCCAGCAGCTTAGAAATCACAGATACGCAGTATTTT
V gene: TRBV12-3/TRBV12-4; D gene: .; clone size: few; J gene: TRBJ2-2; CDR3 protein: CASRARGGANTGELFF; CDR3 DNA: TGTGCCAGCAGGGCTAGAGGGGGAGCGAACACCGGGGAGCTGTTTTTT
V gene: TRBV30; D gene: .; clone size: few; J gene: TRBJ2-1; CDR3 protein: CAWGPTYNEQFF; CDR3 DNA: TGTGCCTGGGGACCAACCTACAATGAGCAGTTCTTC
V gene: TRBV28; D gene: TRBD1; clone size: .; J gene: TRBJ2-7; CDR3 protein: CASRPHRQGDYEQYF; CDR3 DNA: TGTGCCAGCAGACCCCACAGGCAGGGGGATTACGAGCAGTACTTC
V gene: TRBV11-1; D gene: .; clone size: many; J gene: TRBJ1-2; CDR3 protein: CASSPDSGNYGYTF; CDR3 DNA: TGTGCCAGCAGCCCCGACAGTGGGAACTATGGCTACACCTTC